The 3 T cell receptor beta chains below all came from one sample that was sequenced in a study of beta chain features in type 1 diabetes. Reverse transcribing all isolated RNA meant expressed TCRB transcripts were sequenced. Repertoires were generated with immunoSEQ multiplex PCR, while TCRdb's copy carries only in-frame clones and drops some. The repertoire holds roughly 250,000 clones, with over 7.5% as singletons. The specimen was naive CD4+ T cells from blood. These receptors were taken from a woman aged 18-29 years in good health.

This clone has only a few counts. V is TRBV29-1 and J is TRBJ2-5, with 7 bases fitting TRBD1. V trimming: 6 bases; J trimming: 5 bases; junction bases outside the gene matches: 12. The length of the CDR3 is 14 residues. Germline V lookup: CDR1 SQVTM, CDR2 ANQGSEA. CDR3: CSVSRQGRRETQYF. The CDR3 nucleotides read TGCAGCGTCTCCAGACAGGGTCGTAGGGAGACCCAGTACTTC.

The chain uses TRBV5-1 and TRBJ2-7, with TRBD2 as a possible D gene (5 bases). The CDR3 length is 15 residues. The germline V gene encodes CDR1 SGHRS and CDR2 YFSETQ. Between the trimmed V and J ends, which lost 0 bases and 1 base, there was a span of 11 bases. CDR3 nucleotide sequence: TGCGCCAGCAGCTTGGAAGTGGGAGTTTCCTACGAGCAGTACTTC. Protein: CASSLEVGVSYEQYF.

The rearrangement joins TRBV11-2 to TRBJ2-7; 11 bases align to TRBD2. The CDR3 length is 15 residues. Looked up from germline, CDR1 is SGHAT and CDR2 is FQNNGV. V lost 5 bases, J lost 6 bases, and 9 bases stayed unmatched. The CDR3, as DNA: TGTGCCAGCAGCCCCCTGGGGCTAGCGGGAGGCGAGCAGTACTTC. This translates into CASSPLGLAGGEQYF. Supplemented by reference TRBV11-2 and TRBJ2-7, the full variable domain reads EAGVAQSPRYKIIEKRQSVAFWCNPISGHATLYWYQQILGQGPKLLIQFQNNGVVDDSQLPKDRFSAERLKGVDSTLKIQPAKLEDSAVYLCASSPLGLAGGEQYFGPGTRLTVT.